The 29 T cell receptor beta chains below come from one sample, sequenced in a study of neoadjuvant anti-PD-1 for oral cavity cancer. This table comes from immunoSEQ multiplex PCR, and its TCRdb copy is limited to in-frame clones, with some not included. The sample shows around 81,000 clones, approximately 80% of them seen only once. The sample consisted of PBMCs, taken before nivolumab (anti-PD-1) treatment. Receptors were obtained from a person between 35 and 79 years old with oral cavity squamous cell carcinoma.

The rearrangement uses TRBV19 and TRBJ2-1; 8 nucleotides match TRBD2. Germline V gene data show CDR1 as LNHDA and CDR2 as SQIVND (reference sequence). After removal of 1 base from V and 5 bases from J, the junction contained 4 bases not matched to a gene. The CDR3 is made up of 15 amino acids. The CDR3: CASSIAGGTHNEQFF. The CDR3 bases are TGTGCCAGTAGTATAGCGGGAGGGACTCACAATGAGCAGTTCTTC.

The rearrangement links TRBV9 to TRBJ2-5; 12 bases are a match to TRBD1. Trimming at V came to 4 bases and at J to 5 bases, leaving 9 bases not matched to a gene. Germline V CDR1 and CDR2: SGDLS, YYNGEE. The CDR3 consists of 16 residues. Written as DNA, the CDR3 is TGTGCCAGCAGCCCCGAGGGGACAGGGGGCTGGGAGACCCAGTACTTC. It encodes CASSPEGTGGWETQYF.

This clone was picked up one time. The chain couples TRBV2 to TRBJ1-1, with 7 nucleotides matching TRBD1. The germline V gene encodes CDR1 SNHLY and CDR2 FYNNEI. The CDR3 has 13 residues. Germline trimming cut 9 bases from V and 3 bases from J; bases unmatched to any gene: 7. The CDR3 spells CARTGLGDTEAFF. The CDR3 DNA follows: TGTGCCAGGACAGGGCTGGGGGACACTGAAGCTTTCTTT. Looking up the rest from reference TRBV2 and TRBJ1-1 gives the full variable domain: EPEVTQTPSHQVTQMGQEVILRCVPISNHLYFYWYRQILGQKVEFLVSFYNNEISEKSEIFDDQFSVERPDGSNFTLKIRSTKLEDSAMYFCARTGLGDTEAFFGQGTRLTVV.

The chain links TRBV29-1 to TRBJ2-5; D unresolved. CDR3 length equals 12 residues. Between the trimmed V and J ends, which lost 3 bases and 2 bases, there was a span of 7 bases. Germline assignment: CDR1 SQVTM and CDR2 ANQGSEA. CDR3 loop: CSVEPAQETQYF. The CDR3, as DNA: TGCAGCGTTGAGCCAGCTCAAGAGACCCAGTACTTC.

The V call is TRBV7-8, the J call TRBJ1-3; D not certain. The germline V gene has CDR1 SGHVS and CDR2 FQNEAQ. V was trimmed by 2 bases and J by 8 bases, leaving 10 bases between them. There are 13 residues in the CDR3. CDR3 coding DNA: TGTGCCAGCAGCTTAACCCAAAGGGACACCATATATTTT. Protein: CASSLTQRDTIYF. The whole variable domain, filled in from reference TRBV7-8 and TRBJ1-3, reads GAGVSQSPRYKVAKRGQDVALRCDPISGHVSLFWYQQALGQGPEFLTYFQNEAQLDKSGLPSDRFFAERPEGSVSTLKIQRTQQEDSAVYLCASSLTQRDTIYFGEGSWLTVV.

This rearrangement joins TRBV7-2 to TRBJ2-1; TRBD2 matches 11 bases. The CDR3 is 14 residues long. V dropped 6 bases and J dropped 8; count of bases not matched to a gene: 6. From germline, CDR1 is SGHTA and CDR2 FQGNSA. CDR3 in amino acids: CASRVGLAGDEQFF. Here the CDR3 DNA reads TGTGCCAGCAGGGTAGGACTAGCGGGCGATGAGCAGTTCTTC.

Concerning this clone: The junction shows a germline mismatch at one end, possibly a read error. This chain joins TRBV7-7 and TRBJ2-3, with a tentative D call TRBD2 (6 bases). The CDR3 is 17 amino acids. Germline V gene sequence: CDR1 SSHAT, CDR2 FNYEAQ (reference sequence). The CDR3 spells CASSLSAGLGSTDTQYF. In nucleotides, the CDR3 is TGTGCTAGCAGCTTAAGCGCGGGACTGGGATCCACAGATACGCAGTATTTT.

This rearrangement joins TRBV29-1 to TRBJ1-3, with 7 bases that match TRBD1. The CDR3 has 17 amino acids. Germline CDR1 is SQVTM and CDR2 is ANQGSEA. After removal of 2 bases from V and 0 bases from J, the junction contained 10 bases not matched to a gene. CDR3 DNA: TGCAGCGTTGAAAGGGCAGGGGGACCGAGCTCTGGAAACACCATATATTTT. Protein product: CSVERAGGPSSGNTIYF.

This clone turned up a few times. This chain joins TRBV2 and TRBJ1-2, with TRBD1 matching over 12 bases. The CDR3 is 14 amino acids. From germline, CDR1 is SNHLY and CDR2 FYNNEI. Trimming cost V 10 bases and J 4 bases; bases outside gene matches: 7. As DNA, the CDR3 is TGTGCCACTCAGGGACAGGGGGCATCCTATGGCTACACCTTC. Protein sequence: CATQGQGASYGYTF.

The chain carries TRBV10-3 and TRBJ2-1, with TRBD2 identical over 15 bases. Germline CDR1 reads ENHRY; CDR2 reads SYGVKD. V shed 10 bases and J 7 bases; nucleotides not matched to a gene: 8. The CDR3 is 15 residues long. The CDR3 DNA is TGTGCCACCCACGGGACTAGCGGGAGGTTGAATGAGCAGTTCTTC. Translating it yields CATHGTSGRLNEQFF.

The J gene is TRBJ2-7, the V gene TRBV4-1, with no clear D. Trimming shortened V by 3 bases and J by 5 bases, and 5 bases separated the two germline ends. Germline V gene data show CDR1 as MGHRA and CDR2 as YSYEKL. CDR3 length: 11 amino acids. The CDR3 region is CASSHADEQYF. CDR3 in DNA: TGCGCCAGCAGCCATGCCGACGAGCAGTACTTC.

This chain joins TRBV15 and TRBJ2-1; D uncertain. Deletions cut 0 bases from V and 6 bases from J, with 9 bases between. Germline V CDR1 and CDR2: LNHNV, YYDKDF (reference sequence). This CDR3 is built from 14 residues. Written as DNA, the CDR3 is TGTGCCACCAGCAGAGATTCGCCCCTCAATGAGCAGTTCTTC. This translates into CATSRDSPLNEQFF.

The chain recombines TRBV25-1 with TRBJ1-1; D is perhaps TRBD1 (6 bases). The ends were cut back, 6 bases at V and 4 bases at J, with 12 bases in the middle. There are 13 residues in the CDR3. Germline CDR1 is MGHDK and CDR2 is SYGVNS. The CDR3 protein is CASSSTGITEAFF. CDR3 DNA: TGTGCCAGCAGCTCCACAGGGATCACTGAAGCTTTCTTT. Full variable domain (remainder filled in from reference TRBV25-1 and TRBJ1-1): EADIYQTPRYLVIGTGKKITLECSQTMGHDKMYWYQQDPGMELHLIHYSYGVNSTEKGDLSSESTVSRIRTEHFPLTLESARPSHTSQYLCASSSTGITEAFFGQGTRLTVV.

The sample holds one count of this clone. CDR3 DNA: TGTGCCAGCAGATCGATAGCGGAGGAGCTGTTTTTT. This gives the protein CASRSIAEELFF. V usage is TRBV2 and J usage is TRBJ2-2; maybe TRBD2 (6 bases). V lost 6 bases and J lost 10, with 12 bases in between. This CDR3 has 12 amino acids. CDR1 and CDR2 from the germline V gene are SNHLY and FYNNEI.

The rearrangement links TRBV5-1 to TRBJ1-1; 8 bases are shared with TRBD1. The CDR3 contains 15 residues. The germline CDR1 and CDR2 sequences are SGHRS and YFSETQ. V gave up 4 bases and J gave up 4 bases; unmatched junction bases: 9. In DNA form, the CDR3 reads TGCGCCAGCAGCCTAGGACAGGGACGGGGCACTGAAGCTTTCTTT. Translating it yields CASSLGQGRGTEAFF.

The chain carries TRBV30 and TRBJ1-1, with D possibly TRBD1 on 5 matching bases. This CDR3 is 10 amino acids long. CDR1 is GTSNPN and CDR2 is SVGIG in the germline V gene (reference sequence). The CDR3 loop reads CPGRCTEAFF. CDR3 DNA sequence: TGTCCAGGGCGGTGTACTGAAGCTTTCTTT.

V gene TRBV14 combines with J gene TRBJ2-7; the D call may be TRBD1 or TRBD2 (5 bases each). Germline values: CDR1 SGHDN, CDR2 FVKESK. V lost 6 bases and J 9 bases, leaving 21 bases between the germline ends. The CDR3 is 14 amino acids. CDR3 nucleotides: TGTGCCAGCAGTCCGGCCGGGACCCCTTTTTTGCAGTACTTC. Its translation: CASSPAGTPFLQYF.

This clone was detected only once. CDR3 in amino acids: CASSSQRQNTEAFF. In nucleotides, the CDR3 is TGTGCCAGCAGCTCCCAGAGGCAGAACACTGAAGCTTTCTTT. The chain is built from TRBV7-8 and TRBJ1-1; D not resolved. V was clipped by 4 bases and J by 1 base, with 10 bases between them. The CDR3 totals 14 residues. Looked up from germline, CDR1 is SGHVS and CDR2 is FQNEAQ.

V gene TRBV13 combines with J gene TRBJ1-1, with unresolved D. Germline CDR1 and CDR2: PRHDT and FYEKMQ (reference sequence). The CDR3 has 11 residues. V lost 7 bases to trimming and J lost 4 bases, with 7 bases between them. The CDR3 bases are TGTGCCAGCAAATGGGGCACTGAAGCTTTCTTT. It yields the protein CASKWGTEAFF.

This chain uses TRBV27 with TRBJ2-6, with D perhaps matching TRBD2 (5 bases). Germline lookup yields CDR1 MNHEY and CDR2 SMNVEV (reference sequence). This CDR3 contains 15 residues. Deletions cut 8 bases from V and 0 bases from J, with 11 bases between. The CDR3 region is CASSTRISGANVLTF. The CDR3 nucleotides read TGTGCCAGCTCCACTAGGATCTCTGGGGCCAACGTCCTGACTTTC.

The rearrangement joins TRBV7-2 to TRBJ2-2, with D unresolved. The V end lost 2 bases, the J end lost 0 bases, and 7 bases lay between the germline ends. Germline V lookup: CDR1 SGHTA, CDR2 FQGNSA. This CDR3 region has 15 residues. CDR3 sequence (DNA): TGTGCCAGCAGCTTAATCTCCGCGAACACCGGGGAGCTGTTTTTT. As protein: CASSLISANTGELFF.

CDR3 sequence (DNA): TGTGCCAGCAGCCACCAACTGGGACAGGGGGCAGTAAGTGAAAAACTGTTTTTT. Translation gives CASSHQLGQGAVSEKLFF. This rearrangement joins TRBV4-2 to TRBJ1-4, with 12 bases that match TRBD1. The germline V gene encodes CDR1 LGHNA and CDR2 YNFKEQ. The CDR3 has 18 residues. The ends lost 3 bases at V and 7 bases at J; junction bases unmatched: 12.

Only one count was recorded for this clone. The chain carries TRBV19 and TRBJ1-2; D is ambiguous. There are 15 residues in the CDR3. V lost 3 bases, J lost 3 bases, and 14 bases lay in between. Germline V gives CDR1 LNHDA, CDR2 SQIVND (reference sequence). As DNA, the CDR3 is TGTGCCAGTAGTATTTATTCGGGAGGCGACTATGGCTACACCTTC. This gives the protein CASSIYSGGDYGYTF.

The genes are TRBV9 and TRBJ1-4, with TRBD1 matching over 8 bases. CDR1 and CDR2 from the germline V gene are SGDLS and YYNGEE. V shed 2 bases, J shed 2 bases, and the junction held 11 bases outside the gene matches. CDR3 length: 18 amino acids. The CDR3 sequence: CASSVSGQGAATNEKLFF. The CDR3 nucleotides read TGTGCCAGCAGCGTGTCGGGGCAGGGGGCAGCGACTAATGAAAAACTGTTTTTT.

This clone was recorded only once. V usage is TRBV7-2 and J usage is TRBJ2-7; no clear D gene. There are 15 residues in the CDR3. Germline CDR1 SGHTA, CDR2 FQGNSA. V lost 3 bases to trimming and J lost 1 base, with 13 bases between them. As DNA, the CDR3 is TGTGCCAGCAGCTTCTCCAGGCGATCGTCCTACGAGCAGTACTTC. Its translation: CASSFSRRSSYEQYF.

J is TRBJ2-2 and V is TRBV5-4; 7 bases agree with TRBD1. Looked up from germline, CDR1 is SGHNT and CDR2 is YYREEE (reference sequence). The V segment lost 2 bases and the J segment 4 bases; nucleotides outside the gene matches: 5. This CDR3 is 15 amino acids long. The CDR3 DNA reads TGTGCCAGCAGCTTACCGGGACAGAGCACCGGGGAGCTGTTTTTT. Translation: CASSLPGQSTGELFF.

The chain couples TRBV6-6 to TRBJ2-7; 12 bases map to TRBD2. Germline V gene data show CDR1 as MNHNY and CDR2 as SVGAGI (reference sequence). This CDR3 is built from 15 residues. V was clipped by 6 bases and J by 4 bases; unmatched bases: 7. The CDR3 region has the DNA TGTGCCAGCAGCCCGATCGGACTAGCGGGATACGAGCAGTACTTC. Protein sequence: CASSPIGLAGYEQYF.

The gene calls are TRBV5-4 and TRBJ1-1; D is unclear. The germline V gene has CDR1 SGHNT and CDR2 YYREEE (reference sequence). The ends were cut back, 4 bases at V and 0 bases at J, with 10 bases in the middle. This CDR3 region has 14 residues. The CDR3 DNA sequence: TGTGCCAGCAGCAAAACTGGGATGAACACTGAAGCTTTCTTT. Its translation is CASSKTGMNTEAFF.

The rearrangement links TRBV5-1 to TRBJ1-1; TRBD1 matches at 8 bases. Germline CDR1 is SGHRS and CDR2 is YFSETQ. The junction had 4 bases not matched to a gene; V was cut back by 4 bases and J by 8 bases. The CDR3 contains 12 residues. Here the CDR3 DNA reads TGCGCCAGCAGCCGGGACAGGATGGAAGCTTTCTTT. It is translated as CASSRDRMEAFF.